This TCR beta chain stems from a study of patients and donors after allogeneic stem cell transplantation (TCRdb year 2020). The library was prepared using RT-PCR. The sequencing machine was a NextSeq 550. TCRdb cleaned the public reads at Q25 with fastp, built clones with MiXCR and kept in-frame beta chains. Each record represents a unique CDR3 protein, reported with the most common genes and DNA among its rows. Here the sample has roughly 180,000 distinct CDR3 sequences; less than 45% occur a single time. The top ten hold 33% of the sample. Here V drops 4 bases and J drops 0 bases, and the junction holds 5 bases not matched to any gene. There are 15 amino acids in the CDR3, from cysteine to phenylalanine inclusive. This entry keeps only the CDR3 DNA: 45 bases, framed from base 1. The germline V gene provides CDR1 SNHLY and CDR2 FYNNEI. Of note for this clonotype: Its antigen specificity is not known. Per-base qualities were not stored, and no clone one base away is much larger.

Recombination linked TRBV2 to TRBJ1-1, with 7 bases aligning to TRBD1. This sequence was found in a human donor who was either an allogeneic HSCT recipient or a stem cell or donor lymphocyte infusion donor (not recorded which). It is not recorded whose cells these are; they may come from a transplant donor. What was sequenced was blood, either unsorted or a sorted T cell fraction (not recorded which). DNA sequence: TGTGCCAGCAGTGCGGAGGGACAGATGAACACTGAAGCTTTCTTT. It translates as CASSAEGQMNTEAFF.